The clone carrying this TCR beta chain has a count of ten or more. Its antigen is still unknown. Patients were aged 18 to 65, had disease duration under 2 months, and had newly diagnosed hyperthyroidism. It was less than 13 ml of fresh peripheral blood that supplied the PBMCs. The data belong to a study of T cells in Graves' hyperthyroidism and ophthalmopathy. Trimming left V 5 bases short and J 3 bases short, with 14 bases between. The CDR3 is 15 residues long. The TCR beta CDR3 regions underwent amplification using RNA transcripts as the source. The HTBI primer set served for first-round RT-PCR of the TCR CDR3. TCRdb reprocessed the multiplex PCR reads with MiXCR, giving one entry per CDR3 protein. In the table there are some 760,000 distinct CDR3 sequences, 14% of which are singletons. Study findings and constraints: Through a model of 13 V-J features, ophthalmopathy was separated from stable hyperthyroidism. Ophthalmopathy was predicted by the model a median of 6.5 months ahead of onset.

The chain is built from TRBV12-3 or TRBV12-4 and TRBJ1-5; D not certain. The sequence came from a woman aged 18-29 years with Graves' hyperthyroidism. Sequenced input: blood. The chain's CDR3 is CASSSIDGPNQPQHF. The CDR3, as DNA: TGTGCCAGCAGTAGCATAGACGGTCCCAATCAGCCCCAGCATTTT.